This record concerns one TCR beta chain sequence. This clonotype has more than one count but fewer than ten. There is no known antigen for this receptor. No per-base quality is available; no much larger clone lies one base away. This sample is drawn from a study of blood T cells in healthy people across ages (dated by TCRdb to the mid-2010s). In the study overall: Template switching captured roughly one uniquely barcoded TCR beta cDNA molecule per two T cells in model experiments. To avoid experimental bias, donors of different ages were distributed randomly across sequencing lanes. To track age-related changes in TCR beta repertoire diversity, the study relied on deep sequencing normalized with unique cDNA molecular identifiers. Donors were grouped into four age groups: young (average roughly 16 years), middle-aged (around 39), aged (62) and long-lived (around 80). Using the same blood draw, the study looked at two additional independent replicas of 1 million unique cDNA reads for two donors, one aged 18 to 30 and the other aged 80 or older. Findings and caveats that apply to the study as a whole: As age increased, observed TCR beta diversity per million T cells dropped in a roughly linear way, and a significant reduction was already evident by age 40. Compared with the aged group, the long-lived group had more naive CD4+ T cells, fewer expanded clones and increased TCR diversity, a pattern suggesting age selection. Estimates of total diversity based on one million sequenced T cells were considered lower bounds and underestimates. There was a strong correlation between observed TCR beta diversity and the percentage of naive T cells measured by flow cytometry. Since profiling was done on bulk unsorted PBMCs, naive and antigen-experienced compartments could not be conclusively compared. Because donor CMV infection status was unknown, age-related changes in expanded clonotypes were potentially confounded.

The germline V gene encodes CDR1 SGHVS and CDR2 FNYEAQ. Including cysteine and phenylalanine, the CDR3 has 16 amino acids. Just CDR3 DNA is preserved here, 48 bases in frame from base 1. The germline V end is reduced by 2 bases and the J end by 3 bases; junction bases left unmatched: 7. The library was made by 5' RACE. Sequencing used an Illumina HiSeq 2500. A second roughly 6 to 12 cycle PCR used a sample-barcoded 5' primer and a J-beta primer mix. A template-switch 5' adaptor carrying 12 random nucleotides introduced a unique molecular identifier onto each TCR beta cDNA molecule. Each sample yielded at least 2.5 million CDR3-containing paired-end reads. First-strand cDNA synthesis was performed from all RNA using the Mint cDNA synthesis kit, with priming by a TRBC-specific oligonucleotide. All cDNA was treated with uracil-DNA glycosylase and then went through a first 18-cycle PCR with the universal primers M1SS and BC2_uni_R. From the authors' description of their analysis: Each sample was normalized by randomly selecting 1 million high-quality reads, each carrying a distinct molecular identifier. Reads sharing molecular identifiers were discarded rather than binned into consensus sequences. MiTCR, with a Q25 quality threshold and the strictest error-elimination algorithm, was used for CDR3 identification, clonotype clustering and error correction. A nonparametric unseen species model using Euler transformation provided a lower-bound estimate of total TCR beta diversity. TCRdb trimmed public reads at Q25 via fastp, called clones via MiXCR and kept in-frame beta chains. Rows merge per CDR3 protein into single entries with the most common DNA and genes. The V and J calls reflect TCRdb's pipeline rather than the authors' work. A total of about 1.8 million distinct CDR3 sequences appear in this sample, roughly 49% of them only once. The ten largest account for approximately 2.1% of the sample.

The roughly 37 donors, aged 6 to 90 years, were systemically healthy Caucasian individuals from Russia. Each donor gave roughly 9 milliliters of peripheral blood, drawn into EDTA-treated Vacutainer tubes. PBMCs were isolated by Ficoll-Paque density-gradient centrifugation, with at least 6 million obtained per sample. Total RNA was extracted from PBMCs with Trizol reagent, with at least 5.5 micrograms obtained per sample. Naive CD45RAhigh/CD27high T cell percentages were measured by flow cytometry on a PBMC aliquot from every donor. The rearrangement combines TRBV7-6 with TRBJ2-1; 7 junctional bases match TRBD1. This receptor was taken from a middle-aged woman in good health. The sample comprised blood. The DNA sequence follows: TGTGCCAGCAGCTTATCGACAGGGCCCCTCTACAATGAGCAGTTCTTC. Its protein is CASSLSTGPLYNEQFF.